Below, 22 T cell receptor beta chains from the same sample are listed, as sequenced in a study of blood T cell repertoires in COVID-19 (dated by TCRdb to about 2020). Preparation of the library involved the immunoSEQ multiplex PCR assay. TCRdb took over this immuneACCESS table, retaining in-frame rearrangements with V and J assigned. Such tables are incomplete; in checked studies, under half of the missing clones stem from an unresolved V gene, and the remainder is unexplained. The sample table lists approximately 83,000 clones, 88% of them with a count of one. Roughly 6.6% of the sample rests with the top ten. The sequencing sample was made of peripheral blood. The source is a man aged 70-80 years with acute or convalescent COVID-19.

The J gene is TRBJ2-3, the V gene TRBV6-5, with D perhaps matching TRBD2 (6 bases). The CDR3 length is 15 residues. The germline V gene encodes CDR1 MNHEY and CDR2 SVGAGI. Between the trimmed V and J ends, which lost 6 bases and 1 base, there was a span of 14 bases. The CDR3 loop is CASRFRTTRTDTQYF. CDR3 in DNA: TGTGCCAGCAGATTTCGGACTACCCGCACAGATACGCAGTATTTT.

The rearrangement uses TRBV3-1 (or the pseudogene TRBV3-2) and TRBJ2-3; D gene unclear. Germline V gene lookup returns CDR1 LGHDT and CDR2 YNNKEL (reference sequence). The CDR3 totals 14 residues. Trimming took 0 bases from V and 8 from J, leaving 12 bases between them. CDR3 protein: CASSQDPGSGTQYF. As DNA, the CDR3 is TGTGCCAGCAGCCAAGATCCCGGGTCGGGTACGCAGTATTTT.

The chain is built from TRBV6-2 or TRBV6-3 and TRBJ2-1; 10 bases match TRBD2. Germline assignment: CDR1 MNHEY and CDR2 SVGEGT. The V gene end was trimmed by 5 bases and the J gene end by 6 bases; junction bases not matched to a gene: 7. The CDR3 has 15 amino acids. CDR3 sequence (DNA): TGTGCCAGCAGTCGCAGCGGGAGGGCCCGCAATGAGCAGTTCTTC. It yields the protein CASSRSGRARNEQFF.

The chain uses TRBV24-1 and TRBJ2-1; D remains unclear. The V end was cut by 5 bases, the J end by 4 bases, with 8 bases between. The CDR3 has 13 amino acids. In germline, CDR1 is KGHDR, CDR2 SFDVKD. The CDR3 nucleotides read TGTGCCACCAGTGGTAGCTCTTACAATGAGCAGTTCTTC. It yields the protein CATSGSSYNEQFF.

This rearrangement joins TRBV6-5 to TRBJ1-1; D not resolved. There are 13 residues in the CDR3. Germline loops: CDR1 MNHEY, CDR2 SVGAGI. V was pared by 4 bases and J by 1 base, with 7 bases between. CDR3 in amino acids: CASSLTSNTEAFF. CDR3 nucleotide sequence: TGTGCCAGCAGTTTAACATCGAACACTGAAGCTTTCTTT.

V gene TRBV3-1 (or the pseudogene TRBV3-2) combines with J gene TRBJ1-6; 11 positions match TRBD1. Trimming cost V 1 base and J 5 bases; bases outside gene matches: 4. Germline V gene lookup returns CDR1 LGHDT and CDR2 YNNKEL (reference sequence). The CDR3 length is 17 residues. CDR3 bases: TGTGCCAGCAGCCAAGGGACAGGGGGCGCGAATAATTCACCCCTCCACTTT. This sequence encodes CASSQGTGGANNSPLHF.

The genes are TRBV5-5 and TRBJ2-3, with 9 bases matching TRBD2. The CDR3 is 15 amino acids. The trim removed 2 bases at V and 5 bases at J, leaving 6 bases unmatched. The germline CDR1 and CDR2 sequences are SGHKS and YYEKEE (reference sequence). As DNA, the CDR3 is TGTGCCAGCAGCTTCATAGGAGCGGGGGGAGATACGCAGTATTTT. Translated, it gives CASSFIGAGGDTQYF. The full variable domain, rest sourced from reference TRBV5-5 and TRBJ2-3, is DAGVTQSPTHLIKTRGQQVTLRCSPISGHKSVSWYQQVLGQGPQFIFQYYEKEERGRGNFPDRFSARQFPNYSSELNVNALLLGDSALYLCASSFIGAGGDTQYFGPGTRLTVL.

This clone was seen once. This chain connects TRBV3-1 (or the pseudogene TRBV3-2) to TRBJ2-1, with D unclear. V lost 5 bases, J lost 7 bases, and 12 bases lay in between. The CDR3 extends over 13 amino acids. CDR1 and CDR2 from the germline V gene are LGHDT and YNNKEL (reference sequence). Written as DNA, the CDR3 is TGTGCCAGCAGCTCAAGCGAAGGAAATGAGCAGTTCTTC. It yields the protein CASSSSEGNEQFF.

The table lists this clone with a count of one. The J gene is TRBJ2-2, the V gene TRBV5-1; 8 nucleotides line up with TRBD1. The J segment lost 2 bases and the V segment lost 4 bases, leaving 7 bases of the junction unmatched. CDR3 length equals 16 residues. Germline values: CDR1 SGHRS, CDR2 YFSETQ. The CDR3 DNA reads TGCGCCAGCAGCAAATACAGGGGGAGAAACACCGGGGAGCTGTTTTTT. Its protein is CASSKYRGRNTGELFF.

This clone was recorded only once. This chain joins TRBV9 and TRBJ1-1; D perhaps matches TRBD1 (6 bases). The CDR3 has 15 amino acids. Trimming stripped 3 bases from V and 4 bases from J, with 16 bases between. From germline, CDR1 is SGDLS and CDR2 YYNGEE. CDR3 coding DNA: TGTGCCAGCAGCGCTATGGGGGCAGGGTCCACTGAAGCTTTCTTT. This translates into CASSAMGAGSTEAFF.

J is TRBJ1-6 and V is TRBV3-1 (or the pseudogene TRBV3-2); 9 positions match TRBD1. Germline V lookup: CDR1 LGHDT, CDR2 YNNKEL (reference sequence). This CDR3 is built from 16 residues. With V trimmed by 4 bases and J by 7 bases, 8 bases remained unmatched. The CDR3 loop is CASSRGGTGSNSPLHF. The CDR3 DNA follows: TGTGCCAGCAGCCGGGGGGGGACAGGGTCCAATTCACCCCTCCACTTT.

This chain uses TRBV19 with TRBJ2-1; 14 positions match TRBD2. The CDR3 covers 15 residues. V trimming: 6 bases; J trimming: 11 bases; junction bases outside the gene matches: 9. CDR1 and CDR2 (germline): LNHDA, SQIVND (reference sequence). The DNA of the CDR3 is TGTGCCAGTAGCAGCCCGGGACTAGCGGGAGCGCAGCAGTTCTTC. Protein sequence: CASSSPGLAGAQQFF.

The V gene is TRBV5-4, the J gene TRBJ1-2; a possible D gene is TRBD1 (5 bases). This CDR3 is built from 13 residues. V dropped 0 bases and J dropped 7 bases, with 10 bases sitting between them. Germline loops: CDR1 SGHNT, CDR2 YYREEE (reference sequence). The DNA for the CDR3 is TGTGCCAGCAGCTTGGTTACAGGTGGTGGCTACACCTTC. As protein: CASSLVTGGGYTF.

J is TRBJ1-6 and V is TRBV2, with 9 nucleotides matching TRBD1. The CDR3 extends over 14 amino acids. With 6 bases clipped from V and 10 bases from J, the junction kept 7 bases outside the gene matches. Per the germline V gene, CDR1 is SNHLY and CDR2 is FYNNEI. In DNA form, the CDR3 reads TGTGCCAGCAGGGGGACAGGGCGACAATCACCCCTCCACTTT. It encodes CASRGTGRQSPLHF.

The chain uses TRBV10-3 and TRBJ2-1, with a tentative D call TRBD2 (6 bases). The CDR3 runs 15 residues. Germline assignment: CDR1 ENHRY and CDR2 SYGVKD. The germline V and J ends were trimmed by 0 bases and 0 bases, with 6 bases remaining between them. CDR3: CAISESGGSYNEQFF. The CDR3 DNA follows: TGTGCCATCAGTGAGTCGGGGGGCTCCTACAATGAGCAGTTCTTC.

This chain joins TRBV7-9 and TRBJ1-2; 8 nucleotides align to TRBD1. The V gene's germline CDR1 is SEHNR and CDR2 FQNEAQ (reference sequence). The CDR3 covers 16 residues. V lost 1 base, J lost 4 bases, and 8 bases stayed unmatched. DNA of the CDR3: TGTGCCAGCAGCTTAGGGACAGGGCGGGAACCCTATGGCTACACCTTC. Protein product: CASSLGTGREPYGYTF.

V and J are TRBV28 and TRBJ2-7; TRBD1 might be the D (5 bases). The CDR3 sequence is 14 residues long. From germline, CDR1 is MDHEN and CDR2 SYDVKM. V was clipped by 6 bases and J by 1 base, with 13 bases between them. The CDR3 here is CASSRLGASYEQYF. In DNA form, the CDR3 reads TGTGCCAGCAGCCGCCTAGGGGCGTCCTACGAGCAGTACTTC.

The chain is built from TRBV6-2 or TRBV6-3 and TRBJ2-1, with D possibly being TRBD2 (6 bases). V was pared by 5 bases and J by 0 bases, with 11 bases between. Per germline, CDR1 MNHEY and CDR2 SVGEGT. This CDR3 comprises 15 residues. The CDR3 coding sequence is TGTGCCAGCAGTCCGCGGGGTAGCTCCTACAATGAGCAGTTCTTC. Translation: CASSPRGSSYNEQFF.

This rearrangement joins TRBV5-6 to TRBJ2-7; 7 nucleotides match TRBD1. V lost 2 bases and J lost 2; bases outside the gene matches: 1. The CDR3 extends over 13 amino acids. In germline, CDR1 is SGHDT, CDR2 YYEEEE. CDR3 sequence (DNA): TGTGCCAGCAGCTTTGGGACAGCCTACGAGCAGTACTTC. Residues: CASSFGTAYEQYF.

The genes are TRBV18 and TRBJ2-5, with 7 bases that match TRBD1. In germline, CDR1 is KGHSH, CDR2 LQKENI. CDR3 size: 18 residues. Trimming removed 2 bases from V and 5 bases from J; junction bases left unmatched: 17. The CDR3 bases are TGTGCCAGCTCACCATTCGGGCAGGGGGTTGGAACAATGGAGACCCAGTACTTC. It yields the protein CASSPFGQGVGTMETQYF. The variable domain in full, completed from reference TRBV18 and TRBJ2-5, reads NAGVMQNPRHLVRRRGQEARLRCSPMKGHSHVYWYRQLPEEGLKFMVYLQKENIIDESGMPKERFSAEFPKEGPSILRIQQVVRGDSAAYFCASSPFGQGVGTMETQYFGPGTRLLVL.

V gene TRBV4-3 combines with J gene TRBJ2-1; D not resolved. Trimming pared 3 bases from V and 4 bases from J, leaving 16 bases between. The germline gives CDR1 LGHNA, CDR2 YSLEER. The CDR3 is 16 residues long. CDR3 DNA sequence: TGCGCCAGCAGCCAGGCGGCCCTATTTCGGTACAATGAGCAGTTCTTC. Translated, it gives CASSQAALFRYNEQFF.

This clone was found a few times. J is TRBJ2-3 and V is TRBV5-4; D is unclear. The V gene's germline CDR1 is SGHNT and CDR2 YYREEE (reference sequence). V shed 2 bases and J shed 0 bases, with 7 bases lying between them. This CDR3 comprises 14 residues. The CDR3: CASSFPSSTDTQYF. CDR3 coding DNA: TGTGCCAGCAGCTTCCCCTCTAGCACAGATACGCAGTATTTT.